The source of this TCR beta chain is a study of blood T cells in healthy people across ages. The CDR3 covers 14 residues. Trimming removed 1 base at V and 7 bases at J, with 12 bases between. Germline assignment: CDR1 SGHTA and CDR2 FQGNSA. Remarks on this clonotype: Its antigen is undetermined.

Notes on the study in general: Across samples, TCR beta diversity tracked strongly with naive T cell percentage. Calculation of diversity from one million T cells yielded estimates considered to be underestimates.

The authors ran a second PCR of roughly 7 to 11 cycles using a sample-barcoded 5' primer and a J-beta primer mix. Paired-end reads containing CDR3 totaled no fewer than 3 million for each sample. TCRdb independently ran MiXCR on the 5' RACE reads; one entry per CDR3 protein. The data show about 1.6 million distinct CDR3 sequences, about 32% seen once. The chain recombines TRBV7-2 with TRBJ2-3, with D perhaps TRBD2 (5 bases). Sequencing was carried out using blood. The receptor was derived from a woman between 25 and 40 years old in good health. CDR3 nucleotides: TGTGCCAGCAGCTTAGTGGCTAGCCCCCATACGCAGTATTTT. Protein product: CASSLVASPHTQYF. The full variable domain, in which reference TRBV7-2 and TRBJ2-3 provide the parts outside the CDR3, is GAGVSQSPSNKVTEKGKDVELRCDPISGHTALYWYRQSLGQGLEFLIYFQGNSAPDKSGLPSDRFSAERTGGSVSTLTIQRTQQEDSAVYLCASSLVASPHTQYFGPGTRLTVL.